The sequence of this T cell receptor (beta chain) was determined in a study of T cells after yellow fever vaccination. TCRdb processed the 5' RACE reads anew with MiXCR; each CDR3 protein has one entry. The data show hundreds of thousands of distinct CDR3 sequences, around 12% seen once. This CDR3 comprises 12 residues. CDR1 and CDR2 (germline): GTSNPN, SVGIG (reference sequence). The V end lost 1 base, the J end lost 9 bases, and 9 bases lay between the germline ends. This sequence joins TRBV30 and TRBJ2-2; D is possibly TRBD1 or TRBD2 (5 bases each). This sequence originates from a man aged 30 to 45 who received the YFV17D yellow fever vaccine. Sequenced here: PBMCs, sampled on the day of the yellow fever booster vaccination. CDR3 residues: CAWSGRGRELFF. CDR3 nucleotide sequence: TGTGCCTGGAGTGGACGGGGCCGGGAGCTGTTTTTT.